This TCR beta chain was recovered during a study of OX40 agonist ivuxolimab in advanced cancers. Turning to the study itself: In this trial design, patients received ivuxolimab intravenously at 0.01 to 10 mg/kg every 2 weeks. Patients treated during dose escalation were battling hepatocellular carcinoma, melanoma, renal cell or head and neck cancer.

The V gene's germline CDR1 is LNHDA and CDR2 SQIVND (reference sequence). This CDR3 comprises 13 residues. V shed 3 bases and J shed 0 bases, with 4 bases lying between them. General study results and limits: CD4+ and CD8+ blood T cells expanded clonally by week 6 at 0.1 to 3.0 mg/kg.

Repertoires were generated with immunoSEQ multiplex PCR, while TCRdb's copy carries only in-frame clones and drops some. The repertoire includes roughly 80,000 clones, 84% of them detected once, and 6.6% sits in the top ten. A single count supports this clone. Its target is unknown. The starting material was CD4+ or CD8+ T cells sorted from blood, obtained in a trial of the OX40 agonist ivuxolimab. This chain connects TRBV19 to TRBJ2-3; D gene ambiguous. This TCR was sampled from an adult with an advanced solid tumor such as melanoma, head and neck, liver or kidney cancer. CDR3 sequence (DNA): TGTGCCAGTAGTATGTATAGCACAGATACGCAGTATTTT. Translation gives CASSMYSTDTQYF.